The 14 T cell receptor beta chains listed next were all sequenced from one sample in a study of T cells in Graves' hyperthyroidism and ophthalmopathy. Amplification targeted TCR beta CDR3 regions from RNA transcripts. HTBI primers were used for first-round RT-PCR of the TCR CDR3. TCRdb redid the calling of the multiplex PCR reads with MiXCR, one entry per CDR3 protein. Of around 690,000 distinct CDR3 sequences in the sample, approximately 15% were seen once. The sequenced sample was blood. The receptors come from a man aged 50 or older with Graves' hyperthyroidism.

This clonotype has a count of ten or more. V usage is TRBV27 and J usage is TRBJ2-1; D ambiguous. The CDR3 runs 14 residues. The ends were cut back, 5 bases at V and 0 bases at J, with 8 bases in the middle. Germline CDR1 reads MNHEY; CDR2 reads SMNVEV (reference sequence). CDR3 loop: CASSPRFSYNEQFF. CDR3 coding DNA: TGTGCCAGCAGTCCCCGCTTCTCCTACAATGAGCAGTTCTTC.

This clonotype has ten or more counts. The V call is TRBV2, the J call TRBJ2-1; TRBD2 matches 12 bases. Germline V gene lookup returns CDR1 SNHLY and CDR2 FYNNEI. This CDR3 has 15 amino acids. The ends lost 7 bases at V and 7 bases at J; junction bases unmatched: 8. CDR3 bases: TGTGCCAGCACCCGGACTAGCGGGATAGGGAATGAGCAGTTCTTC. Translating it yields CASTRTSGIGNEQFF.

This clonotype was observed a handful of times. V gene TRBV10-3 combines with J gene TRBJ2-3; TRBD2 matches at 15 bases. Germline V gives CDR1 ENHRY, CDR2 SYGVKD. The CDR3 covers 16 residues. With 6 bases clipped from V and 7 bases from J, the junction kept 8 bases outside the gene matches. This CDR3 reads CAIRGLAGGPPNTQYF. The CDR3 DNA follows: TGTGCCATCAGGGGACTAGCGGGAGGCCCCCCAAATACGCAGTATTTT.

DNA of the CDR3: TGTGCCAGCGGGGGGGCAGGGGGGAACTATGGCTACACCTTC. Translated: CASGGAGGNYGYTF. The chain uses TRBV28 and TRBJ1-2; 7 nucleotides align to TRBD1. The ends lost 8 bases at V and 2 bases at J; junction bases unmatched: 8. In germline, CDR1 is MDHEN, CDR2 SYDVKM. This CDR3 region has 14 residues.

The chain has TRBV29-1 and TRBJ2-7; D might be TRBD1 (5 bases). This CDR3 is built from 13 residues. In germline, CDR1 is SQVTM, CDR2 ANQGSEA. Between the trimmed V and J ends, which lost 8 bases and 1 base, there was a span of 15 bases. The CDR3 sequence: CSIGARGSYEQYF. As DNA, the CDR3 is TGCAGCATTGGGGCGCGAGGTTCCTACGAGCAGTACTTC.

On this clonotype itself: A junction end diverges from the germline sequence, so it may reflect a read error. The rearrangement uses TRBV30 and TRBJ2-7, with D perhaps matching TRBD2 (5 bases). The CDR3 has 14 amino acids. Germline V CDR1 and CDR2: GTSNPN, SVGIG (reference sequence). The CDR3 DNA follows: TGTGCCCGGAGGACCACGCGAAAAAACTACGAGCAGTACTTC. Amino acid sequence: CARRTTRKNYEQYF.

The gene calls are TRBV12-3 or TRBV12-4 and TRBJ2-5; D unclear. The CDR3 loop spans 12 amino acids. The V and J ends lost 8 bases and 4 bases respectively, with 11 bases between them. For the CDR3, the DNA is TGTGCCAGCGGTCGGCAGGCAGAGACCCAGTACTTC. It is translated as CASGRQAETQYF.

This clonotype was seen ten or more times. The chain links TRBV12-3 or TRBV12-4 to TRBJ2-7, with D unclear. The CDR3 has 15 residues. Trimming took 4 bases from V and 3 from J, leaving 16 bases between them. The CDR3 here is CASSSLGHHYYEQYF. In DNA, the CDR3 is TGTGCCAGCAGTTCCCTGGGCCACCACTACTACGAGCAGTACTTC.

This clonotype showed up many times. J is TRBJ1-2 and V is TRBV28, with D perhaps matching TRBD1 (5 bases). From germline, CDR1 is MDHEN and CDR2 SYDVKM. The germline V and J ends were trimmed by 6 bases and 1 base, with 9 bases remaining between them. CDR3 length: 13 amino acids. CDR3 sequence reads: CASRSGVNYGYTF. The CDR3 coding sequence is TGTGCCAGCAGGTCGGGGGTTAACTATGGCTACACCTTC.

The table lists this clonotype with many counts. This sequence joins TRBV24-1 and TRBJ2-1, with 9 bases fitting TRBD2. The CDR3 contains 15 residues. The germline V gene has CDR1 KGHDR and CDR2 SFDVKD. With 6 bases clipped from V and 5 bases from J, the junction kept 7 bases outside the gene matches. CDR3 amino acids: CATSLAGVANNEQFF. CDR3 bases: TGTGCCACCAGTTTAGCGGGAGTAGCGAACAATGAGCAGTTCTTC.

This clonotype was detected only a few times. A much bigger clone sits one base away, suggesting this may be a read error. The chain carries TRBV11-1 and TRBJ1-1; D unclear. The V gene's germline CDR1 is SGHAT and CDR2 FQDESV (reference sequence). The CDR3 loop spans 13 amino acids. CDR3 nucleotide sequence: TGTGCCAGCGGCTTAGAACGGTTCACTGAAGCTTTCTTT. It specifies CASGLERFTEAFF.

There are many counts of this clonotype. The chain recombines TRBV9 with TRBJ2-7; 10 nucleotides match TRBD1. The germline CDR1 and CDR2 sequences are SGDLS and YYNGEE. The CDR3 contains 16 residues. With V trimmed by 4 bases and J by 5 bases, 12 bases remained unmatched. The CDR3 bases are TGTGCCAGCAGCTCCTCGGGAGGGACAGGGGACAACGAGCAGTACTTC. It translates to CASSSSGGTGDNEQYF.

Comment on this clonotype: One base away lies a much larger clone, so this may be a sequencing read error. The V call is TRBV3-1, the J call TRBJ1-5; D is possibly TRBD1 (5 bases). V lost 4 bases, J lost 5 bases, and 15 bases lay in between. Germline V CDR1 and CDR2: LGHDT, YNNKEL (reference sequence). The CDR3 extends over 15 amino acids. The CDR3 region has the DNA TGTGCCAGCAGCCTCACAAGGTCGGGGGATCAGCCCCAGCATTTT. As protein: CASSLTRSGDQPQHF.

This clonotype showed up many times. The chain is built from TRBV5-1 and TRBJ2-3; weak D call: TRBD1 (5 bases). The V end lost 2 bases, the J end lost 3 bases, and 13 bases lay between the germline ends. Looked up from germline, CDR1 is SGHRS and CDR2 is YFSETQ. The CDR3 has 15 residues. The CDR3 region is CASSFDSFRTDTQYF. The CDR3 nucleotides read TGCGCCAGCAGCTTCGACAGTTTCAGGACAGATACGCAGTATTTT.